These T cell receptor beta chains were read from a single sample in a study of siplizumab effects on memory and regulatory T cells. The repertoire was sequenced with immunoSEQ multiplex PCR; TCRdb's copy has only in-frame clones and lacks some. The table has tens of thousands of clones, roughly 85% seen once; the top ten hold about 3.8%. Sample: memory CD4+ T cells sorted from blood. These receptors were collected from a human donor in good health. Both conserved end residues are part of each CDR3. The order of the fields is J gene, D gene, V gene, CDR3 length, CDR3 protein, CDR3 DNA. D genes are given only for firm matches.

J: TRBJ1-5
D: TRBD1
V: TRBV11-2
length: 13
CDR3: CASSFDRGQPQHF
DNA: TGTGCCAGCAGCTTTGACAGGGGTCAGCCCCAGCATTTT

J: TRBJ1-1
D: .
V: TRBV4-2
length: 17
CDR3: CASSQDGQGTLNTEAFF
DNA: TGTGCCAGCAGCCAAGATGGGCAGGGCACTCTGAACACTGAAGCTTTCTTT

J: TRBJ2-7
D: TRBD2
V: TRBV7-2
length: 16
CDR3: CASSLGLAGMSAEQYF
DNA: TGTGCCAGCAGCCTGGGACTAGCGGGGATGTCGGCCGAGCAGTACTTC

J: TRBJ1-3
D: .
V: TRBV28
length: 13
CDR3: CASSSTSGNTIYF
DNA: TGTGCCAGCAGCTCTACGTCTGGAAACACCATATATTTT

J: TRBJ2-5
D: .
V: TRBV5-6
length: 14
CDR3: CASSFPTGPETQYF
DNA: TGTGCCAGCAGCTTTCCAACAGGGCCGGAGACCCAGTACTTC

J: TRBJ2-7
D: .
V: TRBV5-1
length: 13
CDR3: CASSRLEGGEQYF
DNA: TGCGCCAGCAGCCGCCTCGAGGGGGGCGAGCAGTACTTC

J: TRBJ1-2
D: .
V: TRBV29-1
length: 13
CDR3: CSVAFGANYGYTF
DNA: TGCAGCGTGGCGTTCGGAGCTAACTATGGCTACACCTTC

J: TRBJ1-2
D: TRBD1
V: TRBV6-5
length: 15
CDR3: CASSYTPGQNYGYTF
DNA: TGTGCCAGCAGTTACACTCCGGGACAGAACTATGGCTACACCTTC

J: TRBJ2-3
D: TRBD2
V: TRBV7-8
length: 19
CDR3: CASSSPLAGGLVSTDTQYF
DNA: TGTGCCAGCAGCTCCCCCTTAGCGGGGGGCCTAGTAAGCACAGATACGCAGTATTTT

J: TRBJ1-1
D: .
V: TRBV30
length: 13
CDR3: CARKRQRNTEAFF
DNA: TGTGCCCGTAAGAGGCAACGGAACACTGAAGCTTTCTTT